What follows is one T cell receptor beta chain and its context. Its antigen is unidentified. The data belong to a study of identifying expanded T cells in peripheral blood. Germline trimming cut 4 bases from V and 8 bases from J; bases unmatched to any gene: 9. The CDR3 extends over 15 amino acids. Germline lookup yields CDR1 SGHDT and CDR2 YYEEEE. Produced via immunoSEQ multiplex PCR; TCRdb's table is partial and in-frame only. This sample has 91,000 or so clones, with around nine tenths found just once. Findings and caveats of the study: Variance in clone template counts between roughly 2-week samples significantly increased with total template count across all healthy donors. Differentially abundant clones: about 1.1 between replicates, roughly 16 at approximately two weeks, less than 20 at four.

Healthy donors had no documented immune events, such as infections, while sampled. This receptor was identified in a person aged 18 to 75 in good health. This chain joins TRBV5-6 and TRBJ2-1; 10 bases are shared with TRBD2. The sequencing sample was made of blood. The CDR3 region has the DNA TGTGCCAGCAGCCGAGCGGGAGGGCCGAGTGATGAGCAGTTCTTC. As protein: CASSRAGGPSDEQFF.